This passage covers 24 T cell receptor beta chains from one sample sequenced in a study of T cell changes during pregnancy in multiple sclerosis (dated by TCRdb to the late 2010s). To prepare the library, the immunoSEQ multiplex PCR assay was applied. The immuneACCESS repertoire file appears here via TCRdb, limited to in-frame rearrangements. These files lack a portion of the clones; in checked studies, under half of the deficit traces to unresolved V genes, and the cause of the others is not known. The sample records tens of thousands of clones, roughly 93% of which are singletons. The ten largest clones represent 0.3% to 0.4% of the sample. The source was CD4+ T cells from peripheral blood mononuclear cells, collected in the second trimester of pregnancy. The source of these receptors is a female donor in good health, enrolled as a control in a pregnancy study.

CDR3: CASSLGDRGYEQYF. DNA for the CDR3: TGCGCCAGCAGCTTGGGTGACAGGGGCTACGAGCAGTACTTC. The chain is built from TRBV5-1 and TRBJ2-7; 8 bases map to TRBD1. The V and J ends lost 0 bases and 3 bases, in that order; junction bases with no gene match: 2. This CDR3 is 14 amino acids long. CDR1 and CDR2 (germline): SGHRS, YFSETQ.

This chain uses TRBV30 with TRBJ2-5; 11 bases match TRBD1. The germline CDR1 and CDR2 sequences are GTSNPN and SVGIG (reference sequence). The CDR3 loop spans 15 amino acids. J gave up 9 bases and V 2 bases, and 11 bases lay outside the gene matches. CDR3 DNA: TGTGCCTGGAGTCCGGACAGGGGGCCCGGTTTCGCCCAGTACTTC. It codes for CAWSPDRGPGFAQYF.

The chain combines TRBV18 with TRBJ2-1; 12 nucleotides agree with TRBD2. The ends lost 3 bases at V and 10 bases at J; junction bases unmatched: 7. CDR3 length: 15 residues. Germline lookup yields CDR1 KGHSH and CDR2 LQKENI. The CDR3 nucleotides read TGTGCCAGCTCACCCCCTAGCGGGGGGGCCAAGGAGCAGTTCTTC. This gives the protein CASSPPSGGAKEQFF.

The CDR3 nucleotides are TGTGCCATCCACGGGTGGAGCAAAAACATTCAGTACTTC. Protein sequence: CAIHGWSKNIQYF. The rearrangement joins TRBV21-1 to TRBJ2-4; the table's D call of TRBD2 was not tested on the DNA. TRBV21-1 constitutes a pseudogene. The CDR3 consists of 13 residues.

The V call is TRBV7-3, the J call TRBJ2-2; 8 bases map to TRBD1. CDR3 length: 16 amino acids. Germline-derived CDR1 and CDR2 are SGHTA and FQGTGA. Trimming cost V 6 bases and J 1 base; bases outside gene matches: 7. The DNA for the CDR3 is TGTGCCAGCAGGGTATCCGGGACAGGGAACACCGGGGAGCTGTTTTTT. It encodes CASRVSGTGNTGELFF.

The chain combines TRBV5-4 with TRBJ2-1; perhaps TRBD1 as D (6 bases). Germline V CDR1 and CDR2: SGHNT, YYREEE (reference sequence). Trimming stripped 0 bases from V and 1 base from J, with 8 bases between. The CDR3 has 15 residues. This CDR3 reads CASSLGGLSYNEQFF. The CDR3 DNA reads TGTGCCAGCAGCTTGGGGGGGCTTTCCTACAATGAGCAGTTCTTC. Together with reference TRBV5-4 and TRBJ2-1, the CDR3 gives the full variable domain: ETGVTQSPTHLIKTRGQQVTLRCSSQSGHNTVSWYQQALGQGPQFIFQYYREEENGRGNFPPRFSGLQFPNYSSELNVNALELDDSALYLCASSLGGLSYNEQFFGPGTRLTVL.

The rearrangement uses TRBV15 and TRBJ2-7; TRBD2 might be the D (5 bases). The germline V gene has CDR1 LNHNV and CDR2 YYDKDF (reference sequence). CDR3 length: 14 amino acids. Trimming removed 3 bases at V and 0 bases at J, with 9 bases between. The CDR3 region is CATSSERISYEQYF. In DNA form, the CDR3 reads TGTGCCACCAGCAGTGAGCGGATCTCCTACGAGCAGTACTTC.

V and J are TRBV7-8 and TRBJ1-1; D is undetermined. The CDR3 loop spans 15 amino acids. V lost 1 base and J lost 6, with 15 bases in between. Germline V gene sequence: CDR1 SGHVS, CDR2 FQNEAQ. CDR3 loop: CASSLDTPRSAEAFF. CDR3 bases: TGTGCCAGCAGCTTAGATACGCCGAGGAGCGCTGAAGCTTTCTTT.

V usage is TRBV6-5 and J usage is TRBJ1-2; 8 bases match TRBD1. The germline CDR1 and CDR2 sequences are MNHEY and SVGAGI. With V trimmed by 6 bases and J by 6 bases, 3 bases remained unmatched. The CDR3 length is 12 residues. CDR3 coding DNA: TGTGCCAGCAGCCGGACAGGGAATGGCTACACCTTC. Translating it yields CASSRTGNGYTF.

V gene TRBV4-2 combines with J gene TRBJ2-2; possible D gene TRBD1, 6 bases. Germline V gene lookup returns CDR1 LGHNA and CDR2 YNFKEQ. The CDR3 extends over 15 amino acids. Deletions cut 4 bases from V and 0 bases from J, with 9 bases between. This CDR3 is CASSLGHSNTGELFF. CDR3 nucleotides: TGTGCCAGCAGCCTGGGACACTCGAACACCGGGGAGCTGTTTTTT.

The chain carries TRBV27 and TRBJ1-1; a weak D match, TRBD1 (5 bases). This CDR3 contains 14 residues. The germline V gene encodes CDR1 MNHEY and CDR2 SMNVEV (reference sequence). The germline V and J ends were trimmed by 0 bases and 4 bases, with 9 bases remaining between them. This CDR3 reads CASSLSQGSTEAFF. CDR3 nucleotide sequence: TGTGCCAGCAGTTTATCGCAGGGAAGCACTGAAGCTTTCTTT.

This rearrangement joins TRBV9 to TRBJ1-2; no clear D. Trimming pared 0 bases from V and 8 bases from J, leaving 8 bases between. The germline V gene has CDR1 SGDLS and CDR2 YYNGEE. The CDR3 length is 12 residues. CDR3 region: CASSVGTTGYTF. The CDR3 DNA is TGTGCCAGCAGCGTAGGAACTACCGGCTACACCTTC.

The chain joins TRBV11-3 to TRBJ2-1; weak D call: TRBD2 (6 bases). CDR1 and CDR2 (germline): SGHNT, YENEEA. V was pared by 5 bases and J by 0 bases, with 17 bases between. The CDR3 totals 17 residues. The CDR3 DNA sequence: TGTGCCAGCAGCGTAAAGACTAAGACTAGCTCCTACAATGAGCAGTTCTTC. It encodes CASSVKTKTSSYNEQFF.

This clone has just one count. The sample carries other DNA sequences with the same CDR3. V and J are TRBV5-1 and TRBJ1-3; no clear D gene. CDR3 length: 14 amino acids. Germline V gene lookup returns CDR1 SGHRS and CDR2 YFSETQ. V shed 4 bases and J shed 1 base, with 9 bases lying between them. CDR3 in amino acids: CASSPGNSGNTIYF. CDR3 bases: TGCGCCAGCAGCCCAGGCAATTCTGGAAACACCATATATTTT.

The gene calls are TRBV5-4 and TRBJ2-7, with 7 bases identical to TRBD1. Germline-derived CDR1 and CDR2 are SGHNT and YYREEE (reference sequence). Losses at the gene ends were 3 bases for V and 0 bases for J; bases not matched to a gene: 6. CDR3 length: 15 amino acids. CDR3 amino acids: CASSSPGQSSYEQYF. The CDR3 DNA is TGTGCCAGCAGCTCACCGGGACAGAGCTCCTACGAGCAGTACTTC.

The chain links TRBV5-4 to TRBJ2-5; TRBD2 is a possible D gene (6 bases). Germline assignment: CDR1 SGHNT and CDR2 YYREEE (reference sequence). This CDR3 contains 14 residues. V lost 2 bases, J lost 1 base, and 9 bases lay in between. In DNA form, the CDR3 reads TGTGCCAGCAGCTTACCGGGACTCCAAGAGACCCAGTACTTC. Translation: CASSLPGLQETQYF.

The gene calls are TRBV30 and TRBJ2-2, with a tentative D call TRBD1 (6 bases). The CDR3 has 13 amino acids. In germline, CDR1 is GTSNPN, CDR2 SVGIG (reference sequence). Trimming cost V 4 bases and J 3 bases, with 9 bases left between them. The CDR3, as DNA: TGTGCCTGGAACAGACAGGACACCGGGGAGCTGTTTTTT. This sequence encodes CAWNRQDTGELFF.

The rearrangement uses TRBV28 and TRBJ1-6; 8 positions agree with TRBD1. CDR3 length: 17 residues. V shed 5 bases and J 5 bases; nucleotides not matched to a gene: 11. CDR1 and CDR2 (germline): MDHEN, SYDVKM. The CDR3, as DNA: TGTGCCAGCAGTCAAACCGGACAGGGTCCTAATAATTCACCCCTCCACTTT. As protein: CASSQTGQGPNNSPLHF.

The rearrangement joins TRBV4-2 to TRBJ1-3, with TRBD1 matching 7 bases. The CDR3 contains 17 residues. The junction had 8 bases not matched to a gene; V was cut back by 3 bases and J by 0 bases. The germline CDR1 and CDR2 sequences are LGHNA and YNFKEQ. As DNA, the CDR3 is TGTGCCAGCAGCCACCCGGGACAGTCGGACTCTGGAAACACCATATATTTT. Translating gives CASSHPGQSDSGNTIYF.

The chain joins TRBV7-9 to TRBJ1-1, with D hard to call. The CDR3 sequence is 14 residues long. The germline CDR1 and CDR2 sequences are SEHNR and FQNEAQ (reference sequence). Trimming pared 4 bases from V and 2 bases from J, leaving 11 bases between. This CDR3 is CASSSKQINTEAFF. The CDR3 DNA sequence: TGTGCCAGCAGCTCAAAACAGATAAACACTGAAGCTTTCTTT.

The gene calls are TRBV11-2 and TRBJ1-2; D is undetermined. Trimming took off 4 bases at V and 4 bases at J, with 19 bases between the two ends. There are 16 residues in the CDR3. Germline V gives CDR1 SGHAT, CDR2 FQNNGV. CDR3 DNA sequence: TGTGCCAGCAGCTCACTAGTGGGGTCCTTGGGCTATGGCTACACCTTC. This encodes CASSSLVGSLGYGYTF.

This clone occurred once. The chain is built from TRBV30 and TRBJ1-4; maybe TRBD1 (6 bases). This CDR3 spans 14 amino acids. Germline V gene lookup returns CDR1 GTSNPN and CDR2 SVGIG (reference sequence). With 3 bases removed from V and 7 bases from J, the gap between germline ends came to 15 bases. This CDR3 reads CAWSEGHFREKLFF. The DNA for the CDR3 is TGTGCCTGGAGCGAGGGACATTTTCGTGAAAAACTGTTTTTT.

Written as DNA, the CDR3 is TGTGCCATCAGTGCCAGTGACAGGGGAAGCGGCAATCAGCCCCAGCATTTT. This encodes CAISASDRGSGNQPQHF. V is TRBV10-3 and J is TRBJ1-5; 8 positions agree with TRBD1. Germline V CDR1 and CDR2: ENHRY, SYGVKD. Trimming took 4 bases from V and 2 from J; bases not matched to a gene: 10. This CDR3 has 17 residues.

The chain carries TRBV7-6 and TRBJ1-5; D is unclear. The CDR3 totals 17 residues. V lost 5 bases to trimming and J lost 0 bases, with 17 bases between them. Germline-derived CDR1 and CDR2 are SGHVS and FNYEAQ. The CDR3 region has the DNA TGTGCCAGCAGCGCCCACCCGGGGTCTGATAGCAATCAGCCCCAGCATTTT. This codes for CASSAHPGSDSNQPQHF.